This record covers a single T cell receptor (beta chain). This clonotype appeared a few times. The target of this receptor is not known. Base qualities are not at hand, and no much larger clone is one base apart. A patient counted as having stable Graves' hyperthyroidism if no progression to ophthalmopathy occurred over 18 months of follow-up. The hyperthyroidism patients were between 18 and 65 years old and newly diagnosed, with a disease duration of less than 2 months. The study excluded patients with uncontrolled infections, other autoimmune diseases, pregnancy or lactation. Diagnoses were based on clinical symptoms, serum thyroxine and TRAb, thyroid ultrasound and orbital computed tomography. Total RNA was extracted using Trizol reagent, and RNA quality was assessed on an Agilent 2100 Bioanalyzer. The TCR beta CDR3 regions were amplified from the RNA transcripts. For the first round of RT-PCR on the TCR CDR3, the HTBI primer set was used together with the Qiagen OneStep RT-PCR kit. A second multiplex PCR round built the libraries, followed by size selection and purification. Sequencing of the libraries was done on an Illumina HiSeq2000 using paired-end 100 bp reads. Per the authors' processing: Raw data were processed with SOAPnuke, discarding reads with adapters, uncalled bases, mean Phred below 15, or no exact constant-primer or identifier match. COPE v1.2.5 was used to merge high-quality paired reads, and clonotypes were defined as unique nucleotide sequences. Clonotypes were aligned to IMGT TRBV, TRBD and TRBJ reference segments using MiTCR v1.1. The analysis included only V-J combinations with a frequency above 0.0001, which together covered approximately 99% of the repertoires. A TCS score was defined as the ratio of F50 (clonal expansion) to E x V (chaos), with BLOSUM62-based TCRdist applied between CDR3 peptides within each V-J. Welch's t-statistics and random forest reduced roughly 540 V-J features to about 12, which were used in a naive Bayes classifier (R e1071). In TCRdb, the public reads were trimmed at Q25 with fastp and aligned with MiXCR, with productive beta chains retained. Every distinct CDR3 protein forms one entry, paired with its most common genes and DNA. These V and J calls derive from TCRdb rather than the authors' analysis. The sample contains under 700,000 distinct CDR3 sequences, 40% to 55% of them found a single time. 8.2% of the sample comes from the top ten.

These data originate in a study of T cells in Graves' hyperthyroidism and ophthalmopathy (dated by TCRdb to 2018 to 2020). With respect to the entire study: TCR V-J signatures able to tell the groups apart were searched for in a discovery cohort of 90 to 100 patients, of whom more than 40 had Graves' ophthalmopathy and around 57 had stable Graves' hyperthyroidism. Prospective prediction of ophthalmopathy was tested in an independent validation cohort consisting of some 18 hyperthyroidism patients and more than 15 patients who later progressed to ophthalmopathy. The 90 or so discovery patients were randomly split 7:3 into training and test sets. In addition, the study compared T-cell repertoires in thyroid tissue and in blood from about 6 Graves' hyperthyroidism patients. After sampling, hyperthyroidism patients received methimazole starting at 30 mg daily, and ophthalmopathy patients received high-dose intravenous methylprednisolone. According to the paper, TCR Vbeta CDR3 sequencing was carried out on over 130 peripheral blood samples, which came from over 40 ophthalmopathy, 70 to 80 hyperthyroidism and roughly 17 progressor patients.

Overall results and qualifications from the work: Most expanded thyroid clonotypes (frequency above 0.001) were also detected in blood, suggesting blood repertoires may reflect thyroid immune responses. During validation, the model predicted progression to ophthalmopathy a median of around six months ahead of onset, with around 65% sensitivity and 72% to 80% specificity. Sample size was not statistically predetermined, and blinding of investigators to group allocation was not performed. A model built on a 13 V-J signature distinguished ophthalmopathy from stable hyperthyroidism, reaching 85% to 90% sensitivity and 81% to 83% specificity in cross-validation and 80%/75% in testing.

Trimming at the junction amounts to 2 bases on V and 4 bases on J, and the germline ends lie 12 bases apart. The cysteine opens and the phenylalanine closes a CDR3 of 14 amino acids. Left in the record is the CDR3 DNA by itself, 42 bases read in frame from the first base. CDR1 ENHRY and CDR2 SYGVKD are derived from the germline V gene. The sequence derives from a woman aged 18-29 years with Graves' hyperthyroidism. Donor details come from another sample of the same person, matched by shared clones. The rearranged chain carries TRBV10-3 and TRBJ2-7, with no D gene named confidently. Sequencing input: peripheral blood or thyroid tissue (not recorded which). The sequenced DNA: TGTGCCATCAGTGAGCCCTGGACCCAATACGAGCAGTACTTC. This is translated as CAISEPWTQYEQYF.